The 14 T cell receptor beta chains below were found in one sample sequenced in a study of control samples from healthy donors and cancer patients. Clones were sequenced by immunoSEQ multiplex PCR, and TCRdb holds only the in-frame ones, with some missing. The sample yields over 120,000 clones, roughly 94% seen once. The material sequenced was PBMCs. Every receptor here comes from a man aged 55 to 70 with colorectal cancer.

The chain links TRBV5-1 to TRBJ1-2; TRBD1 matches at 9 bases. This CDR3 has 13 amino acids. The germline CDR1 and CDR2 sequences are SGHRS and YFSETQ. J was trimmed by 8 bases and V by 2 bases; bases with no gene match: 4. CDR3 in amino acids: CASSFDRGKGYTF. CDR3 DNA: TGCGCCAGCAGCTTCGACAGGGGGAAGGGCTACACCTTC.

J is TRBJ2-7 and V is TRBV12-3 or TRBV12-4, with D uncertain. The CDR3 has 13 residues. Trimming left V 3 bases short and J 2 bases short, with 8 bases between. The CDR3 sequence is CASSFGDTYEQYF. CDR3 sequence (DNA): TGTGCCAGCAGTTTTGGGGATACCTACGAGCAGTACTTC.

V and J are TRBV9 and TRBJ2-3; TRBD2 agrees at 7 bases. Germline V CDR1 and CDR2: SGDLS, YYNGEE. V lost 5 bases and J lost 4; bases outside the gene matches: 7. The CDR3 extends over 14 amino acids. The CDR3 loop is CASRPPREADTQYF. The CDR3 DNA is TGTGCCAGCAGACCACCCCGGGAGGCAGATACGCAGTATTTT. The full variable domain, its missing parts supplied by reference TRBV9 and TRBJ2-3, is DSGVTQTPKHLITATGQRVTLRCSPRSGDLSVYWYQQSLDQGLQFLIQYYNGEERAKGNILERFSAQQFPDLHSELNLSSLELGDSALYFCASRPPREADTQYFGPGTRLTVL.

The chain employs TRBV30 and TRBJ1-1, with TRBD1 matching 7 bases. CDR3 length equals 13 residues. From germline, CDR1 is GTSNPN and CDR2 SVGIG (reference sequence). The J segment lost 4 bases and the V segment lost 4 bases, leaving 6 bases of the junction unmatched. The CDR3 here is CAWNLQGSTEAFF. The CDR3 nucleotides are TGTGCCTGGAACCTACAGGGGAGCACTGAAGCTTTCTTT.

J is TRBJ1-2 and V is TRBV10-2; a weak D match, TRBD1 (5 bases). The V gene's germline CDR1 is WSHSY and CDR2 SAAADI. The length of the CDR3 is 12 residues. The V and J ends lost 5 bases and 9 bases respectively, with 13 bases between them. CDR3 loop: CASSRDGRSYTF. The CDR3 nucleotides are TGCGCCAGCAGTAGGGACGGACGTAGCTACACCTTC.

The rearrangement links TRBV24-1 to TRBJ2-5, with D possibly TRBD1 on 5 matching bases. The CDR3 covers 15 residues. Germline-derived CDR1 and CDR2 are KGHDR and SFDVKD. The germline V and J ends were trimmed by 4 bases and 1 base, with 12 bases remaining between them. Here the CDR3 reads CATSDLTDGQETQYF. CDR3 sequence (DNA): TGTGCCACCAGTGACCTGACAGACGGCCAAGAGACCCAGTACTTC.

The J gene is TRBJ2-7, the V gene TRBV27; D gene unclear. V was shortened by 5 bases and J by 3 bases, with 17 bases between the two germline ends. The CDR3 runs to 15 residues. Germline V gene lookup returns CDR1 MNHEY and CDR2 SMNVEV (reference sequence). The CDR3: CASSPQVETNYEQYF. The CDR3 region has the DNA TGTGCCAGCAGTCCCCAGGTGGAGACCAACTACGAGCAGTACTTC.

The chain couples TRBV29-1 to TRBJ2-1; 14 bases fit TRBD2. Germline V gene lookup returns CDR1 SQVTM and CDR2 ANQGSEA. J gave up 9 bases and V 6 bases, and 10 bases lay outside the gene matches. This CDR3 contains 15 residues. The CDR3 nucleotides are TGCAGCGTCCACCGAGGGACTAGCGGGGGTGGTGAGCAGTTCTTC. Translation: CSVHRGTSGGGEQFF.

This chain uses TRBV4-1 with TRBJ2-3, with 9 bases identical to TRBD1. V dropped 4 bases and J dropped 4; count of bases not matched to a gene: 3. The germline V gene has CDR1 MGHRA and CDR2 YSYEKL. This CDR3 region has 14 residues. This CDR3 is CASSPTGGADTQYF. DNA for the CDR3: TGCGCCAGCAGCCCCACAGGGGGCGCAGATACGCAGTATTTT.

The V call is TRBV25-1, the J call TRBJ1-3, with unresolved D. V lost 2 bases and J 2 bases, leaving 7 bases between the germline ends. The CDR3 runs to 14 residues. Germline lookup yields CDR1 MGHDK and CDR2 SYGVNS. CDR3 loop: CASSEGDTGNTIYF. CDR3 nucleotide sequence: TGTGCCAGCAGTGAAGGAGACACTGGAAACACCATATATTTT.

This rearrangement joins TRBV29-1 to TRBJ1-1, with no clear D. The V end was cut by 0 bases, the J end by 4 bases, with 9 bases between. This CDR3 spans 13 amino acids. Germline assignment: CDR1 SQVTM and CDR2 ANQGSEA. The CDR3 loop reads CSVEDQRGTEAFF. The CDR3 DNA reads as TGCAGCGTTGAAGATCAAAGAGGCACTGAAGCTTTCTTT.

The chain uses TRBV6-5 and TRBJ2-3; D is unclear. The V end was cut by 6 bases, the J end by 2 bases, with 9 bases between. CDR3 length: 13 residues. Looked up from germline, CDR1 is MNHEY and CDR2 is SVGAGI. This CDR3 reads CASSHQTTDTQYF. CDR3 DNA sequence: TGTGCCAGCAGCCACCAGACCACAGATACGCAGTATTTT.

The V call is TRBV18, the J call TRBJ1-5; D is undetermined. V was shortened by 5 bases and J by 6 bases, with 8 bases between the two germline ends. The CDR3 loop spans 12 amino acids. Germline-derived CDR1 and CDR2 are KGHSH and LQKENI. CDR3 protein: CASSSSGQPQHF. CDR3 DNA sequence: TGTGCCAGCTCATCCAGCGGTCAGCCCCAGCATTTT.

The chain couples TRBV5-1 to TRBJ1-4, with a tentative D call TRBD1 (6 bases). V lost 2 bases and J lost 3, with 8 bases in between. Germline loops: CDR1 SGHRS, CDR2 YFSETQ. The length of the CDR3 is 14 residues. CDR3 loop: CASSLTGSNEKLFF. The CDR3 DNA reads TGCGCCAGCAGCTTAACAGGGTCTAATGAAAAACTGTTTTTT.